This record concerns one TCR beta chain sequence. The protocol was immunoSEQ multiplex PCR, while the TCRdb copy is restricted to in-frame clones and leaves out a portion. The table has around 380,000 clones, more than 70% seen once. The data were taken from a study of blood T cell repertoires in COVID-19. Study summary: Samples came from the United States, Italy and Spain, spanning acute and convalescent COVID-19. T cells, B-cell-depleted T cells, or PBMCs supplied cDNA or gDNA.

The CDR3 totals 13 residues. Germline-derived CDR1 and CDR2 are MNHEY and SVGAGI. The V segment lost 6 bases and the J segment 4 bases; nucleotides outside the gene matches: 6. Among Cohort 3 donors, those recovered had two negative PCRs, clearance, or symptom resolution. The material sequenced was PBMCs or T cells enriched from blood (not recorded which). The sequence was collected from a man aged 25-45 years who had recovered from COVID-19. The chain couples TRBV6-5 to TRBJ2-7; 7 nucleotides agree with TRBD1. CDR3: CASSQGQFYEQYF. The CDR3 DNA reads as TGTGCCAGCAGCCAGGGACAGTTTTACGAGCAGTACTTC.